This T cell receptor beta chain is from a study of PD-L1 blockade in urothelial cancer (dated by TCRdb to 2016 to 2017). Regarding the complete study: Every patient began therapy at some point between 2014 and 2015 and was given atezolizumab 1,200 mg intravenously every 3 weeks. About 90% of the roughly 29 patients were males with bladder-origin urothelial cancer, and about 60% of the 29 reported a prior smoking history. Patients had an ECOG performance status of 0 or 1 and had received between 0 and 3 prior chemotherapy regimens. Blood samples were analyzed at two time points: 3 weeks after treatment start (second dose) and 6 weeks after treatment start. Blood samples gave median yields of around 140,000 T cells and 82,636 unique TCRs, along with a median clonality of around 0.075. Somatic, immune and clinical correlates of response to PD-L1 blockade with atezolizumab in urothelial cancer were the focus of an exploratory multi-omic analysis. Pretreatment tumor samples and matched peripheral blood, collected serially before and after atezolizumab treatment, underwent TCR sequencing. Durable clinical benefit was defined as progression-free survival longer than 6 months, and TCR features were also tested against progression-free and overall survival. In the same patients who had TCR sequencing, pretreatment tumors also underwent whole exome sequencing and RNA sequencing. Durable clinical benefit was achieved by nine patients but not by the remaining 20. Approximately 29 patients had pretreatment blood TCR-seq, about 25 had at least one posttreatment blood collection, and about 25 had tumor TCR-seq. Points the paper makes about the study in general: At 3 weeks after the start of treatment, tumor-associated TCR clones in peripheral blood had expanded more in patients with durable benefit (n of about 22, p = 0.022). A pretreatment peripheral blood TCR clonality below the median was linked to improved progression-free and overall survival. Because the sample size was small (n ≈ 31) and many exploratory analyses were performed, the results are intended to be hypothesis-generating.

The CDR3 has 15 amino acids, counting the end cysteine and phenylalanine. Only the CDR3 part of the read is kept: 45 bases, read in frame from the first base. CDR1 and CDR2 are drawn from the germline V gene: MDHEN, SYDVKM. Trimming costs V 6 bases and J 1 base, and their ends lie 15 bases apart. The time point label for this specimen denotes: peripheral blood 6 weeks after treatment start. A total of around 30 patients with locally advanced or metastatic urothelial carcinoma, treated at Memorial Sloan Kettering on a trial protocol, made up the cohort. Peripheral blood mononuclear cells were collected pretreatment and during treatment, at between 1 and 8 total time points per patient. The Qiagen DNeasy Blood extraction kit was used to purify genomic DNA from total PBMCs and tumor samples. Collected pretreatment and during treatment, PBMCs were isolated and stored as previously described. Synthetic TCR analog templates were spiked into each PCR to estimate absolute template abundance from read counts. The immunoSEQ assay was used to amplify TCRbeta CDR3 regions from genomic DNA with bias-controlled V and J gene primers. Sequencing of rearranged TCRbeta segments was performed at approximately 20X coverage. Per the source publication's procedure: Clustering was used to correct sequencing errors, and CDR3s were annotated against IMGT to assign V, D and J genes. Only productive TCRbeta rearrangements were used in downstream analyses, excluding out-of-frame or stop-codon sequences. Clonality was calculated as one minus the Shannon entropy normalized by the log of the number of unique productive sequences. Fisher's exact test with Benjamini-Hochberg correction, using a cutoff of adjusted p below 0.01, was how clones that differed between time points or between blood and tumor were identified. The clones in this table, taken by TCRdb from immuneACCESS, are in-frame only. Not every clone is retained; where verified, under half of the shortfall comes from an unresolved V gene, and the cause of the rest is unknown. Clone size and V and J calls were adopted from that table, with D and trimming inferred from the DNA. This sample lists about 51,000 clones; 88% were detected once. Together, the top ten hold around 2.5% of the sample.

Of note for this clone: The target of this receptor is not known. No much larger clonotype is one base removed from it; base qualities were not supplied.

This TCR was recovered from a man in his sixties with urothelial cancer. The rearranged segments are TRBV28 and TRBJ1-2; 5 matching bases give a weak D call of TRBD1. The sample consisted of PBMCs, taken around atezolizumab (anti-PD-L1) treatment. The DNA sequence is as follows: TGTGCCAGCAGGTGGACACGTGCTATTAACTATGGCTACACCTTC. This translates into CASRWTRAINYGYTF.